Below, 10 T cell receptor beta chains from the same sample are listed, as sequenced in a study of T cell responses to AZD1222 COVID-19 vaccine. This table comes from immunoSEQ multiplex PCR, and its TCRdb copy is limited to in-frame clones, with some not included. Here the sample spans approximately 170,000 clones, about 83% being singletons. The source material was peripheral blood, sampled 28 days after the second AZD1222 dose. These receptors were obtained from an adult who received the AZD1222 COVID-19 vaccine.

The chain recombines TRBV7-6 with TRBJ1-3; no firm D call. Germline assignment: CDR1 SGHVS and CDR2 FNYEAQ. This CDR3 contains 16 residues. V was clipped by 5 bases and J by 4 bases, with 18 bases between them. CDR3 in amino acids: CASSPPLGRAGNTIYF. DNA for the CDR3: TGTGCCAGCAGCCCACCCCTGGGCCGCGCCGGAAACACCATATATTTT.

The rearrangement uses TRBV13 and TRBJ2-1, with 7 bases lining up with TRBD1. V gave up 2 bases and J gave up 5 bases; unmatched junction bases: 0. Looked up from germline, CDR1 is PRHDT and CDR2 is FYEKMQ (reference sequence). The CDR3 contains 13 residues. The DNA for the CDR3 is TGTGCCAGCAGCTTAACAGGGGACAATGAGCAGTTCTTC. It codes for CASSLTGDNEQFF. Combining the CDR3 with reference TRBV13 and TRBJ2-1 gives the whole variable domain AAGVIQSPRHLIKEKRETATLKCYPIPRHDTVYWYQQGPGQDPQFLISFYEKMQSDKGSIPDRFSAQQFSDYHSELNMSSLELGDSALYFCASSLTGDNEQFFGPGTRLTVL.

The chain couples TRBV30 to TRBJ2-5; TRBD2 might be the D (7 bases). The CDR3 runs 14 residues. The germline V gene encodes CDR1 GTSNPN and CDR2 SVGIG (reference sequence). Trimming removed 2 bases at V and 0 bases at J, with 10 bases between. The DNA of the CDR3 is TGTGCCTGGAGTACGGGGGGCCACCAAGAGACCCAGTACTTC. It is translated as CAWSTGGHQETQYF.

The genes are TRBV15 and TRBJ1-1, with 9 bases fitting TRBD1. V was pared by 1 base and J by 7 bases, with 4 bases of the junction left unmatched. CDR3 length: 14 amino acids. Germline loops: CDR1 LNHNV, CDR2 YYDKDF (reference sequence). The CDR3 sequence is CATSRARQGGEAFF. CDR3 bases: TGTGCCACCAGCAGAGCCCGACAGGGGGGTGAAGCTTTCTTT.

V usage is TRBV6-5 and J usage is TRBJ2-7; the D gene could be TRBD1 or TRBD2 (6 bases each). Germline assignment: CDR1 MNHEY and CDR2 SVGAGI. V lost 0 bases and J lost 2, with 8 bases in between. This CDR3 is built from 14 residues. The CDR3 DNA reads TGTGCCAGCAGTTACTCTAGGGGGGCCTACGAGCAGTACTTC. Protein sequence: CASSYSRGAYEQYF.

This clone was observed once. The V gene is TRBV12-3 or TRBV12-4, the J gene TRBJ1-1; D uncertain. V was pared by 2 bases and J by 5 bases, with 9 bases between. The CDR3 consists of 13 residues. CDR3 amino acids: CASSLSAATEAFF. DNA of the CDR3: TGTGCCAGCAGTTTAAGTGCAGCAACTGAAGCTTTCTTT.

The sample holds one count of this clone. The chain carries TRBV6-4 and TRBJ2-7, with a tentative D call TRBD1 (5 bases). V lost 7 bases and J lost 3, with 13 bases in between. Germline V lookup: CDR1 MRHNA, CDR2 SNTAGT. This CDR3 region has 13 residues. CDR3 protein: CASNDGRGYEQYF. CDR3 nucleotides: TGTGCCAGCAACGACGGTAGGGGCTACGAGCAGTACTTC.

The J gene is TRBJ1-2, the V gene TRBV3-1 (or the pseudogene TRBV3-2), with D hard to call. Trimming shortened V by 1 base and J by 0 bases, and 9 bases separated the two germline ends. Germline CDR1 is LGHDT and CDR2 is YNNKEL (reference sequence). The CDR3 is 15 amino acids. The CDR3 loop is CASSQVAGANYGYTF. DNA for the CDR3: TGTGCCAGCAGCCAAGTGGCGGGAGCTAACTATGGCTACACCTTC.

V and J are TRBV2 and TRBJ1-1; no reliable D call. Germline CDR1 SNHLY, CDR2 FYNNEI. The CDR3 extends over 15 amino acids. Trimming took 9 bases from V and 0 from J, leaving 17 bases between them. The CDR3 here is CASLPAGSLNTEAFF. CDR3 DNA: TGTGCCAGTCTCCCTGCGGGCAGTTTGAACACTGAAGCTTTCTTT.

V usage is TRBV2 and J usage is TRBJ2-7, with D possibly being TRBD1 (6 bases). V lost 10 bases to trimming and J lost 1 base, with 17 bases between them. The CDR3 is 14 residues long. Germline V gene sequence: CDR1 SNHLY, CDR2 FYNNEI. CDR3 sequence reads: CAMTQGRGSYEQYF. The DNA for the CDR3 is TGTGCCATGACACAGGGTCGGGGTTCCTACGAGCAGTACTTC. Full variable domain (missing parts from reference TRBV2 and TRBJ2-7): EPEVTQTPSHQVTQMGQEVILRCVPISNHLYFYWYRQILGQKVEFLVSFYNNEISEKSEIFDDQFSVERPDGSNFTLKIRSTKLEDSAMYFCAMTQGRGSYEQYFGPGTRLTVT.